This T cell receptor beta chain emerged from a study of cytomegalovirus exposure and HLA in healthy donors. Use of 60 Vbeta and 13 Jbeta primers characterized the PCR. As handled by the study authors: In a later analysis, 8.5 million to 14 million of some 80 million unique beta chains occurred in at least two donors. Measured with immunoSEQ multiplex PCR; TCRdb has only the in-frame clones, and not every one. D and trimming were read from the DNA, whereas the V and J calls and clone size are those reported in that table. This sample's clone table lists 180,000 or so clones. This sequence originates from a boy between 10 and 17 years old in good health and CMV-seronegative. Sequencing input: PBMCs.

In DNA form, the CDR3 reads TGTGCTAGTGCCTTGGAGTGGGCTGGAAACACCATATATTTT. This codes for CASALEWAGNTIYF. The rearrangement links TRBV12-5 to TRBJ1-3; D gene uncertain. Germline-derived CDR1 and CDR2 are LGHNT and FRNRAP. Trimming shortened V by 7 bases and J by 2 bases, and 12 bases separated the two germline ends. The CDR3 totals 14 residues.